This note documents a single TCR beta chain sequence. The clone's antigen remains unknown. The sample holds no much larger clone one base away, and base qualities are not on file. The sample is drawn from a study of spatial heterogeneity in lung cancer (dated by TCRdb to about 2019). Background for the entire study: Samples were obtained from roughly 72 patients with early-stage, untreated non-small cell lung cancer from the lung TRACERx cohort. In the raw uncorrected reads, each unique combination of TCR and UMI appeared on average more than ten times. Follow-up PBMC samples were sequenced whenever the samples were available, and the median time to follow-up was two to three years after resection. Both alpha and beta chains were TCR-sequenced in about 240 tumor regions, around 64 matched nontumor lung samples and roughly 50 PBMC samples obtained at surgery. The study quantitatively compared TCR alpha and beta repertoires across multiple tumor regions, matched nontumor lung and blood in non-small cell lung cancer. Nonsynonymous mutation counts, determined by whole-exome sequencing of tumor tissue, were related to features of the TCR repertoire. Beta-chain transcripts were consistently detected in greater numbers than alpha-chain transcripts, which likely reflects a higher abundance of beta-chain transcripts.

Library preparation employed 5' RACE. The sequencing machine was a NextSeq 500. In the TCR library protocol, a unique molecular identifier was attached to each TCR cDNA molecule so that PCR and sequencing errors could be corrected. As for the authors' bioinformatics: TCR identification, UMI-based error correction and CDR3 extraction were all carried out with Decombinator tools. TCRs above a frequency of 2 per 1,000, corresponding to the top 1% of the tumor frequency distribution, were defined as expanded. Renyi diversity was calculated using the R vegan package after each repertoire was subsampled 100 times to 5,000 TCRs. CDR3 similarity networks were built from amino acid triplet string-kernel similarity, with CDR3s being connected when pairwise similarity was above 0.82. TCRdb redid the processing of the public reads, applying fastp at Q25 and MiXCR, and retained in-frame beta chains. A single entry per CDR3 protein holds the most common genes and DNA from its merged rows. The authors' filters were not applied to this entry. The sample profile shows about 94,000 distinct CDR3 sequences; roughly a fifth of them were found once. The ten largest clones take up about a fifth of the sample.

Trimmed from V: 6 bases; trimmed from J: 1 base; junction bases lacking a gene match: 9. Counted from cysteine to phenylalanine, this CDR3 has 15 amino acids. CDR3 DNA is the only sequence kept; it has 45 bases, read in frame from the first base. The germline V gene (reference sequence) sets CDR1 to DFQATT and CDR2 to SNEGSKA. Study-wide conclusions, independent of this receptor: Comparisons of baseline and follow-up blood repertoires included only around 15 patients. Confirming at a functional level the hypothesis that regional TCRs recognize regional mutations was considered to require additional single-cell paired TCR alpha and beta sequencing. Ubiquitous expanded tumor TCRs showed up in blood more often at tumor resection than at routine follow-up.

The time point label, read with the paper, signifies: blood at routine non-recurrence follow-up after resection. Whole RNA extracted from tumor and nontumor lung tissue, or from cryopreserved PBMC samples, was used for TCR sequencing without cell sorting. Patients were selected for TCR sequencing only if sufficient RNA was available from at least two tumor regions. Here the sequenced sample was PBMCs, taken at follow-up. The sequence links TRBV20-1 to TRBJ1-2; the junction holds 9 bases that match TRBD1. The sequence derives from a male donor with early-stage non-small cell lung cancer. Here the CDR3 is given as CSARDRVGGNYGYTF. Here is the DNA: TGCAGTGCCAGGGACAGGGTAGGAGGTAACTATGGCTACACCTTC.